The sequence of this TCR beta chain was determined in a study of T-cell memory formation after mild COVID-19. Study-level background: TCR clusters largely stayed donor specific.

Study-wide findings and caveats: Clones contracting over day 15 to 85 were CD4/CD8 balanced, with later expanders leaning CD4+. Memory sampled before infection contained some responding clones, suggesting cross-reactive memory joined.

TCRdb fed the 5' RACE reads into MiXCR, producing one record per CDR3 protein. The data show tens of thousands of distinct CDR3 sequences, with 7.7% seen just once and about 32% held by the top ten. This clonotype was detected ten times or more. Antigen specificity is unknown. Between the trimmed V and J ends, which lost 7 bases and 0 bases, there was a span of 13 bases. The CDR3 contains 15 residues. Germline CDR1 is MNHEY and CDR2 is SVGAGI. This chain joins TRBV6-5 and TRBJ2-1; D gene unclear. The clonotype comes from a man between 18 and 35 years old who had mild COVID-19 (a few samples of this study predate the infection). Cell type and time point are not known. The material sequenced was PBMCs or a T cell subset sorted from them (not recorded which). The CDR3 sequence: CASNKGESSYNEQFF. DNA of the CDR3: TGTGCCAGCAACAAAGGAGAGAGCTCCTACAATGAGCAGTTCTTC.